These 11 T cell receptor beta chains were sequenced from one sample in a study of regulatory T cells in long-lasting Graves disease. Building the TCR beta libraries relied on iRepertoire HTBI primers, and CDR3 regions underwent Arm-PCR. A single record per CDR3 protein comes from TCRdb applying MiXCR to the multiplex PCR reads. The sample has some 400,000 distinct CDR3 sequences; 15% are singletons. The time point was: newly diagnosed GD, antithyroid drugs for less than 3 months. TCR sequences were obtained from RNA taken from PBMCs. This sample also appeared in a second study, on T cells in Graves' hyperthyroidism and ophthalmopathy.

Sequences were derived from peripheral blood mononuclear cells (PBMCs), sampled at new diagnosis, from a patient treated with antithyroid drugs. All receptors come from a young woman with Graves disease.

In this sample, this clonotype turned up once. V usage is TRBV29-1 and J usage is TRBJ2-7; D may be TRBD2 (6 bases). The CDR3 extends over 20 amino acids. The germline V gene encodes CDR1 SQVTM and CDR2 ANQGSEA. Trimming stripped 4 bases from V and 0 bases from J, with 31 bases between. For the CDR3, the DNA is TGCAGCGTTGCCCGGCCAGGCCGACGGACCCCAAGGGGAGGCTCCTACGAGCAGTACTTC. This encodes CSVARPGRRTPRGGSYEQYF.

At least ten counts were recorded for this clonotype. The rearrangement links TRBV7-8 to TRBJ2-5; maybe TRBD1 (6 bases). The germline V and J ends were trimmed by 5 bases and 4 bases, with 17 bases remaining between them. There are 15 residues in the CDR3. The V gene's germline CDR1 is SGHVS and CDR2 FQNEAQ. The CDR3, as DNA: TGTGCCAGCAGCGATCCAACAGGGATTAGAGAGACCCAGTACTTC. Protein: CASSDPTGIRETQYF.

This sequence joins TRBV6-2 or TRBV6-3 and TRBJ2-5, with 8 nucleotides matching TRBD1. CDR3 length: 18 amino acids. V gave up 6 bases and J gave up 0 bases; unmatched junction bases: 15. Germline V gene lookup returns CDR1 MNHEY and CDR2 SVGEGT. The CDR3 reads CASRRQYGQGLNQETQYF. The CDR3 DNA reads TGTGCCAGCAGAAGGCAGTACGGACAGGGCCTAAACCAAGAGACCCAGTACTTC.

This clonotype was found a few times. This chain connects TRBV27 to TRBJ2-1; 11 bases map to TRBD2. The V segment lost 3 bases and the J segment 10 bases; nucleotides outside the gene matches: 14. Germline V gene lookup returns CDR1 MNHEY and CDR2 SMNVEV (reference sequence). The CDR3 spans 17 residues. The CDR3, as DNA: TGTGCCAGCAGTTTTTCCGGACGGTCTAGCGGGAGGTGGGAGCAGTTCTTC. This gives the protein CASSFSGRSSGRWEQFF.

This clonotype was counted many times. The V and J genes are TRBV6-1 and TRBJ2-2, with D unclear. The CDR3 covers 15 residues. Germline loops: CDR1 MNHNS, CDR2 SASEGT. Trimming shortened V by 4 bases and J by 4 bases, and 13 bases separated the two germline ends. The CDR3 sequence: CASSAPARSTGELFF. In DNA form, the CDR3 reads TGTGCCAGCAGTGCCCCAGCACGATCCACCGGGGAGCTGTTTTTT.

This clonotype has a count of ten or more. The chain is built from TRBV20-1 and TRBJ2-1; TRBD2 agrees at 9 bases. Germline trimming cut 3 bases from V and 8 bases from J; bases unmatched to any gene: 11. Germline V lookup: CDR1 DFQATT, CDR2 SNEGSKA (reference sequence). This CDR3 has 15 residues. CDR3 bases: TGCAGTGCTAGTGGAGTCCTAGCGGGAATGGATGAGCAGTTCTTC. Translation gives CSASGVLAGMDEQFF.

This clonotype occurred a few times. This chain links TRBV12-3 or TRBV12-4 with TRBJ1-6; TRBD1 is a possible D gene (6 bases). This CDR3 comprises 17 residues. Trimming removed 1 base from V and 9 bases from J, with 19 bases in between. The CDR3: CASSLVEGRGGSSPLHF. For the CDR3, the DNA is TGTGCCAGCAGTTTAGTGGAGGGAAGGGGGGGGAGTTCACCCCTCCACTTT.

Ten or more counts support this clonotype. This chain uses TRBV20-1 with TRBJ2-7; D not certain. Germline-derived CDR1 and CDR2 are DFQATT and SNEGSKA (reference sequence). The V end was cut by 6 bases, the J end by 3 bases, with 21 bases between. This CDR3 comprises 15 residues. DNA for the CDR3: TGCAGTGCCCTCTCCGGCGGCGGAACCTTCTACGAGCAGTACTTC. Amino acids: CSALSGGGTFYEQYF.

This clonotype appeared a few times. The chain employs TRBV18 and TRBJ1-2, with a tentative D call TRBD1 (5 bases). V dropped 3 bases and J dropped 0 bases, with 11 bases sitting between them. The CDR3 spans 15 residues. Germline CDR1 KGHSH, CDR2 LQKENI. CDR3 sequence reads: CASSPGGSPNYGYTF. Written as DNA, the CDR3 is TGTGCCAGCTCACCGGGGGGGTCCCCTAACTATGGCTACACCTTC. Full variable domain (missing parts from reference TRBV18 and TRBJ1-2): NAGVMQNPRHLVRRRGQEARLRCSPMKGHSHVYWYRQLPEEGLKFMVYLQKENIIDESGMPKERFSAEFPKEGPSILRIQQVVRGDSAAYFCASSPGGSPNYGYTFGSGTRLTVV.

This clonotype was picked up many times. The chain carries TRBV27 and TRBJ2-7; 7 bases map to TRBD2. The V segment lost 6 bases and the J segment 4 bases; nucleotides outside the gene matches: 6. This CDR3 region has 13 residues. From germline, CDR1 is MNHEY and CDR2 SMNVEV (reference sequence). The CDR3 DNA follows: TGTGCCAGCAGGTGGGCAGCGGGATACGAGCAGTACTTC. This encodes CASRWAAGYEQYF.

This clonotype was counted ten times or more. The chain combines TRBV27 with TRBJ2-3, with D possibly matching TRBD2 (5 bases). V lost 2 bases to trimming and J lost 4 bases, with 13 bases between them. The germline V gene has CDR1 MNHEY and CDR2 SMNVEV (reference sequence). CDR3 size: 15 residues. The DNA of the CDR3 is TGTGCCAGCAGTTTAGTATTTGGGCGGGCAGATACGCAGTATTTT. Protein: CASSLVFGRADTQYF.